The rows below give T cell receptor beta chains drawn from one sample of a study of T cell responses to AZD1222 COVID-19 vaccine. The assay was immunoSEQ multiplex PCR, and TCRdb's table has in-frame clones only and misses some. The table lists 150,000 or so clones, approximately 91% of them singletons. Sequenced material: peripheral blood, taken 28 days after the second AZD1222 dose. Every receptor here comes from an adult who received the AZD1222 COVID-19 vaccine. Both conserved end residues are part of each CDR3. The D gene is left open where the match is weak. Clone size is shown for a subset of rows, as once, few, many or a class of expanded clone.

cdr3_nt cdr3_aa clone_size j_call v_call cdr3_length d_call
TGCGCCAGCAGCGTCACAGGGGTAATGAACACTGAAGCTTTCTTT CASSVTGVMNTEAFF - TRBJ1-1 TRBV5-1 15 TRBD1
TGTGCCAGTAGTATAGAGGTGCGGCCGTGGTTCAATCAGCCCCAGCATTTT CASSIEVRPWFNQPQHF - TRBJ1-5 TRBV19 17 -
TGTGCCAGTAGACAAAACGGAGCCGGGGAGCTGTTTTTT CASRQNGAGELFF once TRBJ2-2 TRBV19 13 -
TGTGCCAGCAGTTTAAGGGGGCCATCTGGAAACACCATATATTTT CASSLRGPSGNTIYF - TRBJ1-3 TRBV27 15 TRBD1
TGTGCCAGCAGTCTACAGGGGATATTCACTGAAGCTTTCTTT CASSLQGIFTEAFF - TRBJ1-1 TRBV6-2/TRBV6-3 14 TRBD1
TGTGCCAGCAGCGTGACCGCAACTAATGAAAAACTGTTTTTT CASSVTATNEKLFF - TRBJ1-4 TRBV6-5 14 -
TGTGCCAGCAGCCTACAGGGACCCGGAAACACCATATATTTT CASSLQGPGNTIYF - TRBJ1-3 TRBV7-6 14 -
TGTGCCAGCAGCTTAGTCCCAGCGGGGGGGCTCAATGAGCAGTTCTTC CASSLVPAGGLNEQFF - TRBJ2-1 TRBV13 16 TRBD2
TGCAGCGTTGAAAGGGGACTAGCGGGGTCCCAAGAGACCCAGTACTTC CSVERGLAGSQETQYF - TRBJ2-5 TRBV29-1 16 TRBD2
TGTGCCAGTAACACTAGCGGAGAAAAAAACATTCAGTACTTC CASNTSGEKNIQYF - TRBJ2-4 TRBV19 14 TRBD2
TGTGCCAGCAGCCACCCCGGGAGCTACGAGCAGTACTTC CASSHPGSYEQYF - TRBJ2-7 TRBV4-2 13 -
TGTGCCAGCAGTTACTCAGGCGGGAGGGGGTTTTATGGCTACACCTTC CASSYSGGRGFYGYTF - TRBJ1-2 TRBV6-5 16 -
TGTGCCAGCAGTTTTCCTATTGGGACTAGCGGGATAAGCTCCTACGAGCAGTACTTC CASSFPIGTSGISSYEQYF - TRBJ2-7 TRBV28 19 TRBD2
TGTGCCAGCAGCGCGGGCCTTTCGGGCACTGAAGCTTTCTTT CASSAGLSGTEAFF - TRBJ1-1 TRBV9 14 -
TGTGCCAGCAGCCTAATTAGTGGTGTTACTGAAAAACTGTTTTTT CASSLISGVTEKLFF - TRBJ1-4 TRBV7-2 15 -
TGTGCCATCAGTGGGGGACTAGCGGGAGATGGTGAGCAGTTCTTC CAISGGLAGDGEQFF - TRBJ2-1 TRBV10-3 15 TRBD2
TGTGCCAGCGCTAGGACAGGGATTAGCAGATCAGATACGCAGTATTTT CASARTGISRSDTQYF once TRBJ2-3 TRBV28 16 TRBD1
TGCAGCGTTCATACAGGGGGAAGTCAGCCCCAGCATTTT CSVHTGGSQPQHF - TRBJ1-5 TRBV29-1 13 TRBD1
TGTGCCAGCAGCCAAGAAGGGGGCCGCCATTCACCCCTCCACTTT CASSQEGGRHSPLHF - TRBJ1-6 TRBV3-1/TRBV3-2 15 TRBD1
TGTGCCAGCAGTGATTTCGGGGATGCAGGGACAGGGTCATACGAGCAGTACTTC CASSDFGDAGTGSYEQYF - TRBJ2-7 TRBV6-1 18 TRBD1
TGTGCCAGCAGTTACTCGCCAGGGGTTAATAATGAAAAACTGTTTTTT CASSYSPGVNNEKLFF - TRBJ1-4 TRBV6-6 16 -
TGTGCCAGCAGTCGATCCACAGATACGCAGTATTTT CASSRSTDTQYF - TRBJ2-3 TRBV12-3/TRBV12-4 12 -
TGCGCCAGCAGCCCTGGGACTAGCGGGAGGTCCTACGAGCAGTACTTC CASSPGTSGRSYEQYF - TRBJ2-7 TRBV5-1 16 TRBD2
TGTGCCAGCAGCGAGACGGGACTAGGATATACCGGGGAGCTGTTTTTT CASSETGLGYTGELFF - TRBJ2-2 TRBV9 16 TRBD2
TGCAGCGTTGCGACTAGCGGGAGTTTGGTTGAGCAGTTCTTC CSVATSGSLVEQFF - TRBJ2-1 TRBV29-1 14 TRBD2
TGTGCCAGCTCCCCCGACTGGGGCTACGAGCAGTACTTC CASSPDWGYEQYF - TRBJ2-7 TRBV18 13 -
TGTGCCAGCAGCCCATACGGACAGGGAGGGCGAGAGACCCAGTACTTC CASSPYGQGGRETQYF once TRBJ2-5 TRBV13 16 -
TGTGCCAGCAGTCTCCAGCGGGAGACCCAGGGAGATACGCAGTATTTT CASSLQRETQGDTQYF - TRBJ2-3 TRBV27 16 TRBD2
TGTGCCAGCAGCTTAGCGCTCGAGGGTTCACCCCTCCACTTT CASSLALEGSPLHF - TRBJ1-6 TRBV7-9 14 -
TGTGCCAGCTCACCCTCGGGACAGGGGAGGAACACTGAAGCTTTCTTT CASSPSGQGRNTEAFF - TRBJ1-1 TRBV18 16 TRBD1
TGTGCCAGCAGCTCCCGGGACGTAAGCTCCTATAATTCACCCCTCCACTTT CASSSRDVSSYNSPLHF - TRBJ1-6 TRBV13 17 -
TGTGCCAGCTCACCTCGACAGGGGGCTAACTATGGCTACACCTTC CASSPRQGANYGYTF - TRBJ1-2 TRBV18 15 TRBD1
TGTGCCAGCAGCCAAGATCCCCCCGGACGGTCAACTAATGAAAAACTGTTTTTT CASSQDPPGRSTNEKLFF once TRBJ1-4 TRBV3-1/TRBV3-2 18 -
TGTGCCAGCAGTTACTCCCGGACAGGGAGGGACTATGGCTACACCTTC CASSYSRTGRDYGYTF - TRBJ1-2 TRBV6-5 16 TRBD1
TGCAGCGTTGTGGTCAGGGCAGATGGCTACACCTTC CSVVVRADGYTF - TRBJ1-2 TRBV29-1 12 -
TGTGCCAGCAGCTTAGCGAGGGGGTCCTACGAGCAGTACTTC CASSLARGSYEQYF - TRBJ2-7 TRBV7-9 14 -
TGTGCCAGCAGCCCCCAAGGCCACGGAAACTATGGCTACACCTTC CASSPQGHGNYGYTF few TRBJ1-2 TRBV7-3 15 -
TGTGCCAGCAGCCAAGCCCCAGGGAGCTACGAGCAGTACTTC CASSQAPGSYEQYF - TRBJ2-7 TRBV4-2 14 -
TGCGCCAGCAGCTTGACAGCGTACACTGAAGCTTTCTTT CASSLTAYTEAFF - TRBJ1-1 TRBV5-1 13 -
TGTGCCAGCAGCCTGACAGGGGGTCATCAGCCCCAGCATTTT CASSLTGGHQPQHF - TRBJ1-5 TRBV6-5 14 TRBD1
TGTGCCAGCTCACCACGGGGTAGTGGTTTCGGCAATGAGCAGTTCTTC CASSPRGSGFGNEQFF - TRBJ2-1 TRBV18 16 -
TGTGCCAGCAGCAGAGCCACCTGCGGGAGGACTTACGAGCAGTACTTC CASSRATCGRTYEQYF - TRBJ2-7 TRBV21-1 16 -
TGTGCCTGCCGCCGCGGGAAGAGCACAGATACGCAGTATTTT CACRRGKSTDTQYF - TRBJ2-3 TRBV28 14 -
TGTGCCAGCAGCTTAAACAGGGTAGAAGGCTACACCTTC CASSLNRVEGYTF - TRBJ1-2 TRBV11-2 13 -
TGCGCCAGCAGTTCGTCGGGAAGATACGAGCAGTACTTC CASSSSGRYEQYF - TRBJ2-7 TRBV10-1 13 -
TGTGCCAGCTCACCGCCCGGGGTAGGGACTGAAGCTTTCTTT CASSPPGVGTEAFF - TRBJ1-1 TRBV18 14 -
TGTGCCACCAGCAGAGTTAGGGACAGGGGGAATCAGCCCCAGCATTTT CATSRVRDRGNQPQHF once TRBJ1-5 TRBV15 16 TRBD1
TGTGCCAGCAGCCCTATAGCGGGACCACAAGAGACCCAGTACTTC CASSPIAGPQETQYF once TRBJ2-5 TRBV7-9 15 TRBD2
TGCGCCAGCGATTCGACTAGCGGGTTAGAGACCCAGTACTTC CASDSTSGLETQYF - TRBJ2-5 TRBV10-2 14 TRBD2
TGTGCCAGCAGCTTGGATAATCAGCCCCAGCATTTT CASSLDNQPQHF - TRBJ1-5 TRBV7-2 12 -
TGTGCCAGCAGTTACAACAGGGAGGGGACCCAGTACTTC CASSYNREGTQYF - TRBJ2-5 TRBV6-2/TRBV6-3 13 -
TGTGCCACCAGCGAGGGACAGCCAATGAACACTGAAGCTTTCTTT CATSEGQPMNTEAFF - TRBJ1-1 TRBV15 15 TRBD1
TGTGCCAGCAGCTTAGTCAACGGTCGGCACACCATATATTTT CASSLVNGRHTIYF - TRBJ1-3 TRBV7-8 14 -
TGTGCCAGCAGCGTGTTCAATGGGGCAGGGGGAAACACCATATATTTT CASSVFNGAGGNTIYF - TRBJ1-3 TRBV5-8 16 -